This passage covers 10 T cell receptor beta chains from one sample sequenced in a study of blood T cell repertoires in COVID-19. The table came from immunoSEQ multiplex PCR; TCRdb's copy has only in-frame clones and leaves some out. The sample has 200,000 to 250,000 clones; roughly 81% are singletons. The sample taken for sequencing was peripheral blood. The source is a woman in her fifties or sixties with active or convalescent COVID-19.

V usage is TRBV7-6 and J usage is TRBJ1-5; D possibly corresponds to TRBD1 (5 bases). This CDR3 region has 15 residues. V was cut by 3 bases and J by 3 bases, with 12 bases left in between. Looked up from germline, CDR1 is SGHVS and CDR2 is FNYEAQ. As DNA, the CDR3 is TGTGCCAGCAGCTTTACGGGGGGGTTCAATCAGCCCCAGCATTTT. Its protein product is CASSFTGGFNQPQHF.

This chain connects TRBV5-5 to TRBJ1-4; TRBD1 aligns across 8 bases. Germline V gives CDR1 SGHKS, CDR2 YYEKEE (reference sequence). This CDR3 contains 13 residues. V gave up 1 base and J gave up 7 bases; unmatched junction bases: 0. In DNA form, the CDR3 reads TGTGCCAGCAGCTTGACAGGGGGTGAAAAACTGTTTTTT. This gives the protein CASSLTGGEKLFF. Filled out from reference TRBV5-5 and TRBJ1-4, the complete variable domain reads DAGVTQSPTHLIKTRGQQVTLRCSPISGHKSVSWYQQVLGQGPQFIFQYYEKEERGRGNFPDRFSARQFPNYSSELNVNALLLGDSALYLCASSLTGGEKLFFGSGTQLSVL.

The J gene is TRBJ2-7, the V gene TRBV18; 7 nucleotides match TRBD1. V lost 2 bases and J lost 6; bases outside the gene matches: 13. The CDR3 is made up of 16 amino acids. Germline V gene sequence: CDR1 KGHSH, CDR2 LQKENI. In nucleotides, the CDR3 is TGTGCCAGCTCACCATTGGCAACAACAGGGGCCAGCGAGCAGTACTTC. This codes for CASSPLATTGASEQYF.

The chain carries TRBV27 and TRBJ1-3; D ambiguous. Germline values: CDR1 MNHEY, CDR2 SMNVEV (reference sequence). Trimming cost V 4 bases and J 0 bases, with 16 bases left between them. The CDR3 sequence is 17 residues long. The CDR3 sequence: CASSSFPSTSSGNTIYF. The DNA for the CDR3 is TGTGCCAGCAGTTCATTCCCCTCCACGAGCTCTGGAAACACCATATATTTT.

The rearrangement links TRBV10-3 to TRBJ2-5, with TRBD1 matching over 12 bases. The CDR3 spans 14 residues. CDR1 is ENHRY, CDR2 SYGVKD, per germline. The V gene end was trimmed by 6 bases and the J gene end by 5 bases; junction bases not matched to a gene: 4. CDR3 residues: CAIRGQGATETQYF. The CDR3, as DNA: TGTGCCATCAGGGGACAGGGGGCGACTGAGACCCAGTACTTC.

V usage is TRBV19 and J usage is TRBJ2-1, with TRBD2 matching over 12 bases. CDR1 LNHDA and CDR2 SQIVND come from the germline V gene (reference sequence). The CDR3 runs to 18 residues. V was pared by 4 bases and J by 0 bases, with 7 bases of the junction left unmatched. This CDR3 is CASSKGLAGSSSYNEQFF. The CDR3 DNA reads TGTGCCAGTAGTAAGGGACTAGCGGGCTCCAGCTCCTACAATGAGCAGTTCTTC.

This clone was detected a few times. This CDR3 reads CASSLIDRRHGYTF. CDR3 in DNA: TGTGCCAGCAGTTTAATCGACAGACGCCATGGCTACACCTTC. V usage is TRBV28 and J usage is TRBJ1-2; D might be TRBD1 (5 bases). The CDR3 covers 14 residues. Per germline, CDR1 MDHEN and CDR2 SYDVKM. Trimming took off 2 bases at V and 6 bases at J, with 13 bases between the two ends.

The rearrangement links TRBV2 to TRBJ2-1; the match to TRBD2 covers 11 bases. The CDR3 is made up of 17 amino acids. The germline gives CDR1 SNHLY, CDR2 FYNNEI. The V gene end was trimmed by 6 bases and the J gene end by 4 bases; junction bases not matched to a gene: 11. CDR3 nucleotides: TGTGCCAGCAGCCGACTAGCGGGAAGGATCGGGTACAATGAGCAGTTCTTC. Translated: CASSRLAGRIGYNEQFF.

This chain joins TRBV29-1 and TRBJ1-1, with D possibly TRBD1 on 6 matching bases. This CDR3 region has 12 residues. CDR1 is SQVTM, CDR2 ANQGSEA, per germline. Trimming left V 7 bases short and J 4 bases short, with 13 bases between. Here the CDR3 reads CSADRRGTEAFF. In DNA, the CDR3 is TGCAGCGCCGATCGCAGGGGCACTGAAGCTTTCTTT.

The chain recombines TRBV10-1 with TRBJ1-1; weak D call: TRBD1 (6 bases). Looked up from germline, CDR1 is WNHNN and CDR2 is SYGVQD (reference sequence). The V end lost 5 bases, the J end lost 4 bases, and 14 bases lay between the germline ends. This CDR3 contains 14 residues. The CDR3 sequence is CASSPGGATTEAFF. DNA of the CDR3: TGCGCCAGCAGTCCCGGGGGGGCCACCACTGAAGCTTTCTTT.